Here is one T cell receptor (beta chain) with its context. As yet, its antigen is unknown. This entry comes from a study of T cell responses to AZD1222 COVID-19 vaccine. Study-level results: A mostly white British donor set with more females was recruited, and clonal diversity was possibly underestimated.

The protocol was immunoSEQ multiplex PCR, while the TCRdb copy is restricted to in-frame clones and leaves out a portion. Among some 200,000 clones listed, approximately 90% were seen once. Researchers grouped second doses given at about 4 or about 12 weeks into one pool. Germline V CDR1 and CDR2: MNHEY, SMNVEV (reference sequence). Trimming stripped 6 bases from V and 5 bases from J, with 13 bases between. The CDR3 extends over 13 amino acids. This receptor was taken from an adult who received the AZD1222 COVID-19 vaccine. This chain connects TRBV27 to TRBJ2-5, with D perhaps TRBD1 (6 bases). Specimen: peripheral blood, collected 28 days after the second AZD1222 dose. CDR3 sequence (DNA): TGTGCCAGCAGCTACAGGGTTTGGGAGACCCAGTACTTC. Protein: CASSYRVWETQYF.